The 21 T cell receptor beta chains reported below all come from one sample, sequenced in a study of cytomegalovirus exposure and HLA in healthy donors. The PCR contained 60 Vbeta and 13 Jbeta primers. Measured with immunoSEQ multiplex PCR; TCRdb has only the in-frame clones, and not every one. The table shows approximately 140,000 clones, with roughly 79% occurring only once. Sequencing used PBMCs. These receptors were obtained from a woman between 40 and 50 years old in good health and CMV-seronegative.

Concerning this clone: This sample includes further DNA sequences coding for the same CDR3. The CDR3 loop is CAWSVLAWPYEQYF. The CDR3 region has the DNA TGTGCCTGGAGCGTACTAGCGTGGCCCTACGAGCAGTACTTC. This chain connects TRBV30 to TRBJ2-7; 7 nucleotides line up with TRBD2. Germline CDR1 GTSNPN, CDR2 SVGIG (reference sequence). This CDR3 comprises 14 residues. With 3 bases clipped from V and 2 bases from J, the junction kept 7 bases outside the gene matches.

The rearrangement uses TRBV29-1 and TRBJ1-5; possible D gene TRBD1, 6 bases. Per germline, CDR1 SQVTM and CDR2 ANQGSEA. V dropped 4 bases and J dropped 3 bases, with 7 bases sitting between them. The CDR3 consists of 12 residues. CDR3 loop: CSVAGANQPQHF. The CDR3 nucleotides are TGCAGCGTTGCAGGGGCCAATCAGCCCCAGCATTTT.

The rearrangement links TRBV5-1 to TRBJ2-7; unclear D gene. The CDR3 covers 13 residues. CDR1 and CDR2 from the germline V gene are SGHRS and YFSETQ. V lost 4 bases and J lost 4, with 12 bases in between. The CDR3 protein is CASSQEPTYEQYF. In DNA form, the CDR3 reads TGCGCCAGCAGCCAGGAACCGACGTACGAGCAGTACTTC.

The CDR3: CASSFGLGGIYTQYF. CDR3 DNA sequence: TGTGCCAGCAGTTTCGGTTTGGGAGGGATCTATACGCAGTATTTT. The chain is built from TRBV28 and TRBJ2-3, with 7 positions matching TRBD2. From germline, CDR1 is MDHEN and CDR2 SYDVKM. CDR3 length equals 15 residues. The J segment lost 7 bases and the V segment lost 3 bases, leaving 10 bases of the junction unmatched.

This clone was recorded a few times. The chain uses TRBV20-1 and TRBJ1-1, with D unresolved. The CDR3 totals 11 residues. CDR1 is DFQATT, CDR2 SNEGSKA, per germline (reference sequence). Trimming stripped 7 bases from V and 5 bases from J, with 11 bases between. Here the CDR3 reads CSVARVTEAFF. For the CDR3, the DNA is TGCAGTGTGGCGAGGGTGACTGAAGCTTTCTTT.

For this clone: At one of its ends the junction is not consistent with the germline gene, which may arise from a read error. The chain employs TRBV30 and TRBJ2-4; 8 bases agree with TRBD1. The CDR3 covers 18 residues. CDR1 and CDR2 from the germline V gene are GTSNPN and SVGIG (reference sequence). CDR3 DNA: TGTGCCTGGAGTGTATGGGACAGGAGAGAACTAGCCAAAAACAGTCAGTACTTC. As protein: CAWSVWDRRELAKNSQYF. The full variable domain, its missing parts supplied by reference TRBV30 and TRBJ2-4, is SQTIHQWPATLVQPVGSPLSLECTVEGTSNPNLYWYRQAAGRGLQLLFYSVGIGQISSEVPQNLSASRPQDRQFILSSKKLLLSDSGFYLCAWSVWDRRELAKNSQYFGAGTRLSVL.

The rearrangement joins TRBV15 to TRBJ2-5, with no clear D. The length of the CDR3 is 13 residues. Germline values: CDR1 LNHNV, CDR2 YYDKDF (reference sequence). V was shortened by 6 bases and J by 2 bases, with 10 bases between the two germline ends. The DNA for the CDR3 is TGTGCCACCAGTGGCCCCAGACAAGAGACCCAGTACTTC. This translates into CATSGPRQETQYF.

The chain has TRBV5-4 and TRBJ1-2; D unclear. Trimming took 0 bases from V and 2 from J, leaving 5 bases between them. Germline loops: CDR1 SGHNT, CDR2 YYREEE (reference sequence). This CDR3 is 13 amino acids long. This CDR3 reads CASSLDSNYGYTF. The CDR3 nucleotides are TGTGCCAGCAGCTTGGACAGCAACTATGGCTACACCTTC. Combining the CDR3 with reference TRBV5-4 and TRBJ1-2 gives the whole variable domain ETGVTQSPTHLIKTRGQQVTLRCSSQSGHNTVSWYQQALGQGPQFIFQYYREEENGRGNFPPRFSGLQFPNYSSELNVNALELDDSALYLCASSLDSNYGYTFGSGTRLTVV.

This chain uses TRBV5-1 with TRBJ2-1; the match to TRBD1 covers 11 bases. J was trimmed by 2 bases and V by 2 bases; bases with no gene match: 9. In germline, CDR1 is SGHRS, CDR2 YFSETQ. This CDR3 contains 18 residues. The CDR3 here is CASSLPGTGGTTYNEQFF. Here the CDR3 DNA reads TGCGCCAGCAGCTTACCTGGGACAGGGGGGACGACCTACAATGAGCAGTTCTTC.

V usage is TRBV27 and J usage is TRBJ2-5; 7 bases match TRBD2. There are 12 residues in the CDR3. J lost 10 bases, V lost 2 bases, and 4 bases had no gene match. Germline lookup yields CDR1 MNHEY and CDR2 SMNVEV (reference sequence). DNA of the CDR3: TGTGCCAGCAGTTTACCGGGGGGTGACCAGTACTTC. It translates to CASSLPGGDQYF.

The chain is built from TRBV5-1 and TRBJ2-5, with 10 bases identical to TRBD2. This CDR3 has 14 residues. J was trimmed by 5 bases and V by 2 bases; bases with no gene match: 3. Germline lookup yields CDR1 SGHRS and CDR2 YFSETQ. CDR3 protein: CASSLAGGPETQYF. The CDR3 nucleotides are TGCGCCAGCAGCTTAGCGGGGGGGCCGGAGACCCAGTACTTC.

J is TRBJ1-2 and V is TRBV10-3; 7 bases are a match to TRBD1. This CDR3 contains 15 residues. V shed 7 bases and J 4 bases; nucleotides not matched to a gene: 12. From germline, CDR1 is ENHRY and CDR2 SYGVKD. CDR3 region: CAIKGQAPDPYGYTF. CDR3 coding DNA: TGTGCCATCAAAGGACAGGCCCCTGACCCCTATGGCTACACCTTC.

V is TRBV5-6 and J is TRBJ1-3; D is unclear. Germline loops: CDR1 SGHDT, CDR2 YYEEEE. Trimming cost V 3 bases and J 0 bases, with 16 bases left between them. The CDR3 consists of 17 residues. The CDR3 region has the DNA TGTGCCAGCAGCTCTATATCGCGGGAGTTCTCTGGAAACACCATATATTTT. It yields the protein CASSSISREFSGNTIYF.

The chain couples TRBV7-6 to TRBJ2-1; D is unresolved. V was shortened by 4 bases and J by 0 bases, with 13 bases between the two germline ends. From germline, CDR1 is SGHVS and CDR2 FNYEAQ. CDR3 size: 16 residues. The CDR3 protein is CASSSGLANSYNEQFF. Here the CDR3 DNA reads TGTGCCAGCAGCTCAGGTCTCGCCAACTCCTACAATGAGCAGTTCTTC.

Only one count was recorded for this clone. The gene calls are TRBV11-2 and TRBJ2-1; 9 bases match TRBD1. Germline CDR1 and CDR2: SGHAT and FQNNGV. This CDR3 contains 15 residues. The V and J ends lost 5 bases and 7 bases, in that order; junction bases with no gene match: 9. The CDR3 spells CASSPWGTGSNEQFF. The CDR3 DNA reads TGTGCCAGCAGCCCGTGGGGGACAGGGTCTAATGAGCAGTTCTTC.

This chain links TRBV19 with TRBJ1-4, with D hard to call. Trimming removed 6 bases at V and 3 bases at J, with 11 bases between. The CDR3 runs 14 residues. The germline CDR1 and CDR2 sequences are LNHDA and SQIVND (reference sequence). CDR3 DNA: TGTGCCAGTAGAAAAAGCTATGCTAATGAAAAACTGTTTTTT. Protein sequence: CASRKSYANEKLFF.

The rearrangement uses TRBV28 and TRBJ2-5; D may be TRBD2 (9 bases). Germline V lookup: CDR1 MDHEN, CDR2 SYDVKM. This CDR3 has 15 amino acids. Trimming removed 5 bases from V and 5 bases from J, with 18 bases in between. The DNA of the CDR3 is TGTGCCAGCAGTCCGGACAGGGCGGGGGGGGAGACCCAGTACTTC. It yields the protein CASSPDRAGGETQYF.

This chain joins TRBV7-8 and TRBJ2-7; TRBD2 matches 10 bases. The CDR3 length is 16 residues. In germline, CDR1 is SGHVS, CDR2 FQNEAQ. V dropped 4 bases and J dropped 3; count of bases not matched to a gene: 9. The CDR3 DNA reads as TGTGCCAGCAGCTCGAGCCTAGCGGGGGTCAACTACGAGCAGTACTTC. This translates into CASSSSLAGVNYEQYF. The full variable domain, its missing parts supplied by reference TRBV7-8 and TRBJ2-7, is GAGVSQSPRYKVAKRGQDVALRCDPISGHVSLFWYQQALGQGPEFLTYFQNEAQLDKSGLPSDRFFAERPEGSVSTLKIQRTQQEDSAVYLCASSSSLAGVNYEQYFGPGTRLTVT.

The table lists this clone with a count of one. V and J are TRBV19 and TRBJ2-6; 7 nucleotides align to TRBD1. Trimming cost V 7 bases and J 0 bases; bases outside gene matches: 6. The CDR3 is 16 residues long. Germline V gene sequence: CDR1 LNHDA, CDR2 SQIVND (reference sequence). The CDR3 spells CASTRTGYSGANVLTF. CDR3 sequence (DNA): TGTGCCAGTACTAGGACAGGCTACTCTGGGGCCAACGTCCTGACTTTC. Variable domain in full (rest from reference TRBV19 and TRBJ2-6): DGGITQSPKYLFRKEGQNVTLSCEQNLNHDAMYWYRQDPGQGLRLIYYSQIVNDFQKGDIAEGYSVSREKKESFPLTVTSAQKNPTAFYLCASTRTGYSGANVLTFGAGSRLTVL.

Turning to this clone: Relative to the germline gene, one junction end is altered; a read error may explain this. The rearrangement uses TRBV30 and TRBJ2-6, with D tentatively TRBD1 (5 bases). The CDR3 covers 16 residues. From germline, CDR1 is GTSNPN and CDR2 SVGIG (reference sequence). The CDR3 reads CAWSVYGGSGANGLTF. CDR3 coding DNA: TGTGCCTGGAGTGTCTATGGCGGCTCTGGGGCCAACGGCCTGACTTTC.

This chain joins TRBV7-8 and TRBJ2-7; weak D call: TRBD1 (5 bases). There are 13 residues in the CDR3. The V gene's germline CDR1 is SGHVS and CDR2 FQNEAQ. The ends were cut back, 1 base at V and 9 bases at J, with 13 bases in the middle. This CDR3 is CASSLEGHLGQYF. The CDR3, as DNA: TGTGCCAGCAGCTTAGAGGGGCATCTGGGGCAGTACTTC.